The 21 T cell receptor beta chains in this list originate from one sample, sequenced in a study of blood T cell repertoires in COVID-19 (dated by TCRdb to about 2020). Receptor libraries were prepared by the immunoSEQ multiplex PCR assay. The source is immuneACCESS, and TCRdb retained only in-frame sequences with V and J called. Part of the clones is not carried over; for the studies checked, unresolved V genes explain less than half of this, and the remainder is unexplained. This sample lists about 180,000 clones; 83% were detected once. Together, the top ten hold about 1.5% of the sample. The source material was peripheral blood. The receptors here all came from a human donor in a cohort sampled during active COVID-19.

The chain is built from TRBV3-1 (or the pseudogene TRBV3-2) and TRBJ2-5; D uncertain. This CDR3 spans 13 amino acids. The V gene's germline CDR1 is LGHDT and CDR2 YNNKEL (reference sequence). V lost 8 bases and J lost 1, with 11 bases in between. The chain's CDR3 is CASLGYGQETQYF. In DNA, the CDR3 is TGTGCCAGCTTGGGCTACGGCCAAGAGACCCAGTACTTC.

The chain joins TRBV15 to TRBJ2-5; maybe TRBD2 (7 bases). V lost 0 bases to trimming and J lost 0 bases, with 23 bases between them. The CDR3 runs to 20 residues. Germline V lookup: CDR1 LNHNV, CDR2 YYDKDF (reference sequence). CDR3 nucleotides: TGTGCCACCAGCAGAGACCACGGCGGGGGCCAAAGCAGGTACCAAGAGACCCAGTACTTC. Its translation is CATSRDHGGGQSRYQETQYF.

The V and J genes are TRBV6-5 and TRBJ2-5; 7 bases fit TRBD1. J gave up 2 bases and V 0 bases, and 6 bases lay outside the gene matches. The CDR3 is 16 residues long. Germline CDR1 is MNHEY and CDR2 is SVGAGI. The CDR3 nucleotides read TGTGCCAGCAGTTACTCGGGACAGAGGAGTCAAGAGACCCAGTACTTC. Protein: CASSYSGQRSQETQYF.

The genes are TRBV7-2 and TRBJ2-7; D possibly corresponds to TRBD1 (6 bases). CDR1 is SGHTA and CDR2 is FQGNSA in the germline V gene. The V and J ends lost 5 bases and 4 bases respectively, with 9 bases between them. CDR3 length equals 12 residues. In nucleotides, the CDR3 is TGTGCCAGCAGCAAAACAGGGTACGAGCAGTACTTC. Translation gives CASSKTGYEQYF.

V and J are TRBV29-1 and TRBJ2-5; TRBD1 is a possible D gene (5 bases). V was shortened by 4 bases and J by 2 bases, with 14 bases between the two germline ends. The CDR3 contains 14 residues. The germline V gene has CDR1 SQVTM and CDR2 ANQGSEA. The CDR3 nucleotides read TGCAGCGTTGCGGACATTTCCTTTCAAGAGACCCAGTACTTC. Translated: CSVADISFQETQYF.

The chain links TRBV7-2 to TRBJ2-7, with 12 bases lining up with TRBD2. Trimming removed 2 bases from V and 7 bases from J; junction bases left unmatched: 6. CDR1 SGHTA and CDR2 FQGNSA come from the germline V gene. The CDR3 is 15 amino acids. CDR3 sequence: CASSLLPSGRDEQYF. The CDR3 DNA reads as TGTGCCAGCAGCTTACTGCCTAGCGGGAGGGATGAGCAGTACTTC. Full variable domain (missing parts from reference TRBV7-2 and TRBJ2-7): GAGVSQSPSNKVTEKGKDVELRCDPISGHTALYWYRQSLGQGLEFLIYFQGNSAPDKSGLPSDRFSAERTGGSVSTLTIQRTQQEDSAVYLCASSLLPSGRDEQYFGPGTRLTVT.

CDR3 DNA sequence: TGTGCCTGGGACAGGGGGCGCGCTAATGAGCAGTTCTTC. Its translation: CAWDRGRANEQFF. The V and J genes are TRBV30 and TRBJ2-1; 10 positions match TRBD1. Germline trimming cut 5 bases from V and 7 bases from J; bases unmatched to any gene: 5. The CDR3 is 13 amino acids. The germline CDR1 and CDR2 sequences are GTSNPN and SVGIG (reference sequence).

This clone was observed a single time. The rearrangement joins TRBV6-5 to TRBJ1-3; tentatively, D is TRBD1 (5 bases). CDR1 is MNHEY and CDR2 is SVGAGI in the germline V gene. V lost 0 bases and J lost 4, with 7 bases in between. This CDR3 spans 14 amino acids. CDR3 DNA: TGTGCCAGCAGTTACTCAGGGGCCGGAAACACCATATATTTT. This encodes CASSYSGAGNTIYF.

The chain recombines TRBV3-1 (or the pseudogene TRBV3-2) with TRBJ2-7, with 10 bases lining up with TRBD1. V shed 0 bases, J shed 5 bases, and the junction held 7 bases outside the gene matches. This CDR3 contains 16 residues. Germline V gene lookup returns CDR1 LGHDT and CDR2 YNNKEL (reference sequence). The CDR3 loop is CASSQDIGQGGDEQYF. DNA for the CDR3: TGTGCCAGCAGCCAAGATATCGGACAGGGGGGAGACGAGCAGTACTTC.

V is TRBV7-9 and J is TRBJ1-1; D gene uncertain. The germline V gene encodes CDR1 SEHNR and CDR2 FQNEAQ (reference sequence). V shed 5 bases and J shed 4 bases, with 20 bases lying between them. The CDR3 length is 16 residues. The CDR3 DNA sequence: TGTGCCAGCAGCCCGCCGGGTCTCCAAGGAACCACTGAAGCTTTCTTT. Amino acids: CASSPPGLQGTTEAFF.

The chain employs TRBV6-2 or TRBV6-3 and TRBJ1-5; D remains unclear. Germline values: CDR1 MNHEY, CDR2 SVGEGT. The V and J ends lost 0 bases and 3 bases respectively, with 15 bases between them. CDR3 size: 17 residues. CDR3 nucleotides: TGTGCCAGCAGTTACTCGAGAGCCCCGCCGATCAATCAGCCCCAGCATTTT. Its protein product is CASSYSRAPPINQPQHF.

The chain couples TRBV11-2 to TRBJ1-1, with D unclear. Germline V gene lookup returns CDR1 SGHAT and CDR2 FQNNGV. The CDR3 covers 11 residues. The V end was cut by 2 bases, the J end by 5 bases, with 3 bases between. The DNA of the CDR3 is TGTGCCAGCAGCTTACTAACTGAAGCTTTCTTT. Encoded protein: CASSLLTEAFF.

The J gene is TRBJ2-1, the V gene TRBV6-2 or TRBV6-3; 9 nucleotides align to TRBD2. CDR1 is MNHEY and CDR2 is SVGEGT in the germline V gene. J gave up 4 bases and V 4 bases, and 23 bases lay outside the gene matches. The CDR3 extends over 21 amino acids. The CDR3 protein is CASSFTGGLAGSYDGYNEQFF. In nucleotides, the CDR3 is TGTGCCAGCAGTTTCACCGGGGGGCTAGCGGGGAGCTACGACGGATACAATGAGCAGTTCTTC.

The rearrangement uses TRBV7-3 and TRBJ1-5; 7 bases are a match to TRBD1. Germline V lookup: CDR1 SGHTA, CDR2 FQGTGA. CDR3 length: 13 residues. Losses at the gene ends were 2 bases for V and 5 bases for J; bases not matched to a gene: 0. The CDR3 protein is CASSLDRDQPQHF. The DNA of the CDR3 is TGTGCCAGCAGCTTAGACAGGGATCAGCCCCAGCATTTT.

This chain uses TRBV21-1 with TRBJ1-2; TRBD1, as called in the table, went unchecked against the DNA. TRBV21-1 is assigned pseudogene status. The CDR3 covers 15 residues. CDR3 loop: CASSSRGRGVGGYTF. In DNA, the CDR3 is TGTGCCAGCAGCTCGAGGGGCAGGGGGGTAGGTGGCTACACCTTC.

This clone was detected a few times. The J gene is TRBJ2-7, the V gene TRBV15, with 7 bases that match TRBD2. Germline CDR1 reads LNHNV; CDR2 reads YYDKDF (reference sequence). CDR3 length: 16 amino acids. V shed 5 bases, J shed 1 base, and the junction held 11 bases outside the gene matches. Written as DNA, the CDR3 is TGTGCCACCAGCGGATCCGGGGAGGGGAGATCCTACGAGCAGTACTTC. Translated, it gives CATSGSGEGRSYEQYF.

V gene TRBV29-1 combines with J gene TRBJ2-7, with 10 bases lining up with TRBD1. V lost 2 bases to trimming and J lost 0 bases; unmatched junction nucleotides: 7. CDR3 length: 16 residues. Germline values: CDR1 SQVTM, CDR2 ANQGSEA. The chain's CDR3 is CSVEWTGGSSSYEQYF. CDR3 in DNA: TGCAGCGTTGAATGGACAGGGGGTTCGAGCTCCTACGAGCAGTACTTC.

The genes are TRBV10-3 and TRBJ1-4; 7 bases are a match to TRBD1. From germline, CDR1 is ENHRY and CDR2 SYGVKD. CDR3 length: 15 residues. After removal of 3 bases from V and 4 bases from J, the junction contained 5 bases not matched to a gene. Here the CDR3 DNA reads TGTGCCATCAGTGATCCGGGACAGAGTAATGAAAAACTGTTTTTT. It yields the protein CAISDPGQSNEKLFF.

The chain combines TRBV9 with TRBJ1-3, with 7 bases identical to TRBD1. The junction had 2 bases not matched to a gene; V was cut back by 4 bases and J by 1 base. This CDR3 is 14 amino acids long. The V gene's germline CDR1 is SGDLS and CDR2 YYNGEE. In DNA form, the CDR3 reads TGTGCCAGCAGCCCGGGACAGTCTGGAAACACCATATATTTT. Translation gives CASSPGQSGNTIYF. Full variable domain (remainder filled in from reference TRBV9 and TRBJ1-3): DSGVTQTPKHLITATGQRVTLRCSPRSGDLSVYWYQQSLDQGLQFLIQYYNGEERAKGNILERFSAQQFPDLHSELNLSSLELGDSALYFCASSPGQSGNTIYFGEGSWLTVV.

J is TRBJ2-3 and V is TRBV9; tentative D call: TRBD2 (8 bases). Germline V gene lookup returns CDR1 SGDLS and CDR2 YYNGEE. CDR3 length: 16 amino acids. The ends were cut back, 0 bases at V and 2 bases at J, with 13 bases in the middle. DNA for the CDR3: TGTGCCAGCAGCGTAGTTAGCGGGACAGTCACAGATACGCAGTATTTT. This gives the protein CASSVVSGTVTDTQYF.

This clone has just one count. The V call is TRBV11-3, the J call TRBJ2-1; 11 bases map to TRBD2. The V segment lost 3 bases and the J segment 6 bases; nucleotides outside the gene matches: 4. CDR3 length: 15 amino acids. Germline values: CDR1 SGHNT, CDR2 YENEEA. The chain's CDR3 is CASSFLAGGSNEQFF. The CDR3 DNA sequence: TGTGCCAGCAGCTTCCTAGCGGGAGGTAGCAATGAGCAGTTCTTC.